The clone carrying this T cell receptor beta chain came up many times. Antigen: not known. The source of the sample is a study of CD8+CD57+ T cells in acquired aplastic anemia. Profiling of TCR beta VDJ combinations and CDR3 sequences used genomic DNA as template. A single record per CDR3 protein comes from TCRdb applying MiXCR to the reads. The top ten hold roughly 8.1% of the sample, which has approximately 130,000 distinct CDR3 sequences, less than 45% seen once. Study observations and caveats: It was found that roughly 29 CD8+ CDR3 sequences were shared between patients and controls.

The germline V gene has CDR1 MNHEY and CDR2 SVGEGT. This CDR3 spans 13 amino acids. The V end was cut by 0 bases, the J end by 7 bases, with 9 bases between. The rearrangement links TRBV6-2 or TRBV6-3 to TRBJ1-2, with D possibly matching TRBD1 (5 bases). Sequencing was carried out using sorted CD4+, CD8+, or CD8+CD57+ T cells (not recorded which) from PBMCs. The origin of this receptor is a human donor in good health, serving as a control. As DNA, the CDR3 is TGTGCCAGCAGTTACTCAAAAGGGGCTGGCTACACCTTC. It encodes CASSYSKGAGYTF.